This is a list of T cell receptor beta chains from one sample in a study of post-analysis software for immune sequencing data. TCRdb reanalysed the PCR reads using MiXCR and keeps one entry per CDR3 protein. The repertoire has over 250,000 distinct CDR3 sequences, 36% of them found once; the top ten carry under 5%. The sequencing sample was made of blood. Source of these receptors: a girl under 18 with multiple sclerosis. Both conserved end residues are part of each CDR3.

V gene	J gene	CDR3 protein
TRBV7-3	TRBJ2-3	CASSPEWDGDTDTQYF
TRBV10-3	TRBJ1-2	CAIRQGQGGYTF
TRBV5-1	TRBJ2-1	CASSLRARADEQFF
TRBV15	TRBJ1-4	CATATTGGFNEKLFF
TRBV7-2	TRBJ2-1	CASSFRGRAYNEQFF
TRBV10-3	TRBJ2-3	CAISESLVGTQYF
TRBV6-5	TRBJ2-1	CASSYSNSNEQFF
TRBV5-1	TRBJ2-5	CASSFRGQETQYF
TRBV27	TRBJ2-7	CASRPGTGPYEQYF
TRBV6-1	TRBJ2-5	CASSEAQETQYF
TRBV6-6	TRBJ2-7	CASSAVAGYEQYF
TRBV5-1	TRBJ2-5	CASSLTGTGGQETQYF
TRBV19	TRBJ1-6	CASGTPPGTEADNSPLHF
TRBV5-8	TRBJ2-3	CASSQWGQEYTDTQYF
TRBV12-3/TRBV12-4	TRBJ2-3	CASSHQGQTSTDAEYF
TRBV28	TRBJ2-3	CASSAPTGGPDTQYF
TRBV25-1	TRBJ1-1	CASSENRAWGTEAFF
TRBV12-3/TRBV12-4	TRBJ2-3	CASNRGRGRADTQYF
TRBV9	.	CASSPFGGEQYF
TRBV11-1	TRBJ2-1	CASMDSGRRTYNEQFF
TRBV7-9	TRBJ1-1	CASSLTGQAFF
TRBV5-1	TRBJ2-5	CASSGRGAYQETQYF
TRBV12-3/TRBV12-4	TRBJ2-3	CASSLSPTRSGADTQYF
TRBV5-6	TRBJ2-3	CASSSTIPGLANVADTQYF
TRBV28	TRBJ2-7	CASSSPVIRRQYF
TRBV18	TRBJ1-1	CASSPDPGQGRAEAFF
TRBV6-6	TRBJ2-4	CASSYGGAGENIQYF